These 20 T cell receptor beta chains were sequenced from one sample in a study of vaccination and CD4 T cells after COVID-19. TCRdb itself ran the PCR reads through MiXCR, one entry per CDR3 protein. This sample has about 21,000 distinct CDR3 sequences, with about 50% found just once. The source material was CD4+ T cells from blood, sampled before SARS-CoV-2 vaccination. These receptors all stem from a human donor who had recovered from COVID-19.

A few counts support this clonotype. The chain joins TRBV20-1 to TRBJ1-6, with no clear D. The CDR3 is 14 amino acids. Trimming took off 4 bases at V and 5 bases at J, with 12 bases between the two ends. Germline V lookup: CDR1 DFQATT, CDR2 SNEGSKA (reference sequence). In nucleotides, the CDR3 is TGCAGTGCTACTAGTTTCTTTGATAATTCACCCCTCCACTTT. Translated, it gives CSATSFFDNSPLHF.

CDR3 nucleotides: TGTGCCATCAGTGGGACTAGCCAAGAGACCCAGTACTTC. Its protein is CAISGTSQETQYF. The chain is built from TRBV10-3 and TRBJ2-5; TRBD2 matches at 7 bases. This CDR3 has 13 residues. Unmatched junction bases numbered 0, after V lost 4 bases and J lost 1 base. The germline CDR1 and CDR2 sequences are ENHRY and SYGVKD.

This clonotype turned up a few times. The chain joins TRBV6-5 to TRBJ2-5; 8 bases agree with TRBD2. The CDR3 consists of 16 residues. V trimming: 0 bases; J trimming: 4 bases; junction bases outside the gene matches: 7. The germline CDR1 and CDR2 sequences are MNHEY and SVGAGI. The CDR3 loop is CASSYSGLEGGETQYF. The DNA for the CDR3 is TGTGCCAGCAGTTACTCGGGACTAGAAGGTGGAGAGACCCAGTACTTC.

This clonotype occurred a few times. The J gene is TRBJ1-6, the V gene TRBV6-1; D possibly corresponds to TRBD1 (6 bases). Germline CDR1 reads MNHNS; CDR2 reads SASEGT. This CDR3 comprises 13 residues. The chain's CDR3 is CTTGRGGNSPLHF. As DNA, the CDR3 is TGTACCACCGGCCGAGGGGGGAATTCACCCCTCCACTTT.

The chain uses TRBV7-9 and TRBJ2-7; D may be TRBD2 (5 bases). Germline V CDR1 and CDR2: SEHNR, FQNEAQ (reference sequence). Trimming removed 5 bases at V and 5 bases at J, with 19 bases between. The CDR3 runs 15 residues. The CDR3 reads CASSKARVLLHEQYF. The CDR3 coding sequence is TGTGCCAGCAGCAAGGCGCGGGTTTTGTTGCACGAGCAGTACTTC.

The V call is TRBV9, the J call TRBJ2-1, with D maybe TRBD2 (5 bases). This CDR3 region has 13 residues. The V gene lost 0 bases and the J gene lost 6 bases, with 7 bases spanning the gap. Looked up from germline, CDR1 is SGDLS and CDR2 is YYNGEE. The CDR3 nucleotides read TGTGCCAGCAGCGTAGAACTAGGCAATGAGCAGTTCTTC. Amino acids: CASSVELGNEQFF.

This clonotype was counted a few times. The CDR3 region is CSARGTNQPQHF. CDR3 nucleotides: TGCAGTGCTAGGGGCACCAATCAGCCCCAGCATTTT. J is TRBJ1-5 and V is TRBV20-1; D is uncertain. The CDR3 is made up of 12 amino acids. CDR1 and CDR2 (germline): DFQATT, SNEGSKA (reference sequence). Trimming cost V 3 bases and J 3 bases, with 6 bases left between them.

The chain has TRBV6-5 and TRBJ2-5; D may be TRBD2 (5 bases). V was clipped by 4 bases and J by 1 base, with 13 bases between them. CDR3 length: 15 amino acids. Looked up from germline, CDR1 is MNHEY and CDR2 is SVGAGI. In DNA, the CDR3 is TGTGCCAGCAGTTCCCCGGGGTCGACCCAAGAGACCCAGTACTTC. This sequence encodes CASSSPGSTQETQYF.

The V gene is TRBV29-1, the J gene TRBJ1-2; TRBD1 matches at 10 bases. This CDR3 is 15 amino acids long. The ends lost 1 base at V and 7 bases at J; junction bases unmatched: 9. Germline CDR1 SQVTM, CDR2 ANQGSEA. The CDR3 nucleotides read TGCAGCGTTGAAGGACTTAGACAGGGGGCCTTTGGCTACACCTTC. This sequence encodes CSVEGLRQGAFGYTF.

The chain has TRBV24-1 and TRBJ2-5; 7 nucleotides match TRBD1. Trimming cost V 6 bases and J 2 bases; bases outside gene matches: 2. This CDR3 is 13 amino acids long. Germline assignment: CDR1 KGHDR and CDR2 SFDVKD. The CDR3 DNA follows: TGTGCCACCAGTAGGACAGGACAAGAGACCCAGTACTTC. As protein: CATSRTGQETQYF.

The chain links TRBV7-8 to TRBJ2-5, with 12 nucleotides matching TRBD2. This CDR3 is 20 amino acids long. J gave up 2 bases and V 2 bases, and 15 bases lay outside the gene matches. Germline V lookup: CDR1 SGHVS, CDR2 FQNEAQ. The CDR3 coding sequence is TGTGCCAGCAGCTTATTCCCTAGCGGGAGGGCCGGGATAAAACAAGAGACCCAGTACTTC. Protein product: CASSLFPSGRAGIKQETQYF.

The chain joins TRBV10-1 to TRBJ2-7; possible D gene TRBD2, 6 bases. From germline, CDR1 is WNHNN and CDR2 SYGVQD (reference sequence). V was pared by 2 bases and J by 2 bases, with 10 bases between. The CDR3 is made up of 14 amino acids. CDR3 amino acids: CASSEGAGTYEQYF. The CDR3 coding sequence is TGCGCCAGCAGTGAGGGAGCGGGTACCTACGAGCAGTACTTC.

CDR3 in DNA: TGCAGTGCTAGAAAGAGACAGTTCGAAGCTTTCTTT. This gives the protein CSARKRQFEAFF. The V call is TRBV20-1, the J call TRBJ1-1; weak D call: TRBD1 (5 bases). This CDR3 is 12 amino acids long. Trimming took off 2 bases at V and 8 bases at J, with 12 bases between the two ends. Germline CDR1 is DFQATT and CDR2 is SNEGSKA (reference sequence).

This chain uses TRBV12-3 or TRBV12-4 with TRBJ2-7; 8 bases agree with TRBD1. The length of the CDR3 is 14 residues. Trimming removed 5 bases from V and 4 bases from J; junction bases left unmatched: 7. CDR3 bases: TGTGCCAGCAGTCCTGACAGGGGTGCTTACGAGCAGTACTTC. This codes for CASSPDRGAYEQYF.

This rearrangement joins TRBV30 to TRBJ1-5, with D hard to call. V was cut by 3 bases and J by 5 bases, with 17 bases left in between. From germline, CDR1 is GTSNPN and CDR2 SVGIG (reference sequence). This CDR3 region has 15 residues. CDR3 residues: CAWRPRELGDQPQHF. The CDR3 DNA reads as TGTGCCTGGAGGCCGCGGGAACTCGGAGATCAGCCCCAGCATTTT.

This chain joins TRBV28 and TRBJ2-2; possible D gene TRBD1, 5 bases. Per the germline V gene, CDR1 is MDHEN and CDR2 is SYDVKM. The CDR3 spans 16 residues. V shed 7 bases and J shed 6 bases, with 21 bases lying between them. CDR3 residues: CASTRSGQGRSGELFF. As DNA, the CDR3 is TGTGCCAGCACCAGATCCGGGCAGGGCAGATCCGGGGAGCTGTTTTTT.

The CDR3 loop reads CASRGGRNTGELFF. The CDR3 nucleotides read TGTGCCAGCAGGGGGGGTCGGAACACCGGGGAGCTGTTTTTT. This rearrangement joins TRBV6-1 to TRBJ2-2; possible D gene TRBD2, 6 bases. The length of the CDR3 is 14 residues. V was cut by 6 bases and J by 1 base, with 9 bases left in between. Germline CDR1 is MNHNS and CDR2 is SASEGT.

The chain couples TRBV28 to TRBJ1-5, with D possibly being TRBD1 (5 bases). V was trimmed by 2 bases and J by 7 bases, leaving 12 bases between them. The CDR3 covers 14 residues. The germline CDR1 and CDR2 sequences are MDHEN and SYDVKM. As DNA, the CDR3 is TGTGCCAGCAGTTTAGGGGGTGGGTACCAGCCCCAGCATTTT. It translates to CASSLGGGYQPQHF. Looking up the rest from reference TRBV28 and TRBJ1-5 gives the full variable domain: DVKVTQSSRYLVKRTGEKVFLECVQDMDHENMFWYRQDPGLGLRLIYFSYDVKMKEKGDIPEGYSVSREKKERFSLILESASTNQTSMYLCASSLGGGYQPQHFGDGTRLSIL.

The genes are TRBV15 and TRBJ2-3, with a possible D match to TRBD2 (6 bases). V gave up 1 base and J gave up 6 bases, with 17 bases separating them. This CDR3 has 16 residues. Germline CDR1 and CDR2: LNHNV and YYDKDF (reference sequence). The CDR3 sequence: CATSRARLGGYDTQYF. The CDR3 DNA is TGTGCCACCAGCAGAGCGCGACTAGGTGGATACGATACGCAGTATTTT.

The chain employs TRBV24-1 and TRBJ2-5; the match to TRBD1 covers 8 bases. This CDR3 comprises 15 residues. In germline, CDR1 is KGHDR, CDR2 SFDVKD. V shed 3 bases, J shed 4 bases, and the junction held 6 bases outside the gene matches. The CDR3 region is CATSDIGQGGETQYF. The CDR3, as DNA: TGTGCCACCAGTGATATTGGACAGGGAGGAGAGACCCAGTACTTC.